This entry features one T cell receptor beta chain sequence. The antigen is not known. With 2 bases clipped from V and 0 bases from J, the junction kept 5 bases outside the gene matches. The CDR3 runs 16 residues. CDR1 and CDR2 from the germline V gene are SGDLS and YYNGEE. Method: immunoSEQ multiplex PCR; TCRdb's copy keeps in-frame clones and lacks some. The sample has about 80,000 clones; around 90% are singletons. This record belongs to a study of OX40 agonist ivuxolimab in advanced cancers. Turning to the study itself: Across the patients, intravenous ivuxolimab was delivered every 2 weeks at 0.01 to 10 mg/kg. Study-wide results and limits: On average, a greater number of expanded clones characterised CD8+ T cells relative to CD4+. At 0.1 to 3.0 mg/kg, CD4+ and CD8+ blood T cells expanded clonally by week 6. Undetermined was the antigen specificity of the expanded peripheral T cells.

This receptor was taken from an adult with an advanced solid tumor such as melanoma, head and neck, liver or kidney cancer. The source material was CD4+ or CD8+ T cells sorted from blood, sampled in a trial of the OX40 agonist ivuxolimab. V and J are TRBV9 and TRBJ2-3; 8 bases fit TRBD1. CDR3 protein: CASSVRQGLSTDTQYF. The DNA of the CDR3 is TGTGCCAGCAGCGTCCGACAGGGGCTAAGCACAGATACGCAGTATTTT. Full variable domain (remainder filled in from reference TRBV9 and TRBJ2-3): DSGVTQTPKHLITATGQRVTLRCSPRSGDLSVYWYQQSLDQGLQFLIQYYNGEERAKGNILERFSAQQFPDLHSELNLSSLELGDSALYFCASSVRQGLSTDTQYFGPGTRLTVL.